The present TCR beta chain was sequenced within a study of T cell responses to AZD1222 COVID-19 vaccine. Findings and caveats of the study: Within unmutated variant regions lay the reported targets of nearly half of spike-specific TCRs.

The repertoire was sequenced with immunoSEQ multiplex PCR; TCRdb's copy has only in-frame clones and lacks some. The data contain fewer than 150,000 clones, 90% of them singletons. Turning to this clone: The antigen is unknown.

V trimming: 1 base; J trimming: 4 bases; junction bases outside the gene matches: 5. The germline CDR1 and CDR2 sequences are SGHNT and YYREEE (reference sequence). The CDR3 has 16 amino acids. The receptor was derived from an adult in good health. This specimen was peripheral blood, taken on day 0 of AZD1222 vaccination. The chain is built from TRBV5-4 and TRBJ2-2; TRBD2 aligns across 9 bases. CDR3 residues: CASSLSAGGITGELFF. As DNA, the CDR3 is TGTGCCAGCAGCTTGTCAGCGGGAGGTATCACCGGGGAGCTGTTTTTT.